The clone carrying this T cell receptor (beta chain) was found a few times. Its antigen is unknown. This sample was taken from a study of T cells after yellow fever vaccination. Study background: Fractions with few cells were prepared using SMART-Seq v4 Ultra Low Input. Study results and limitations: Just a small share of clonotypes turned up in the CD4 compartment as well as the CD8 compartment. Primary-vaccination clones mostly resurfaced post-booster (just under 98% CD4, approximately 89% CD8).

The length of the CDR3 is 17 residues. Unmatched junction bases numbered 16, after V lost 6 bases and J lost 4 bases. UMIs were added to TCR cDNA along with a universal primer site when it was made by 5'RACE template switching. Using its own MiXCR run on the 5' RACE reads, TCRdb lists one record per CDR3 protein. The sample holds a few hundred thousand distinct CDR3 sequences, roughly 10% seen once. The sequencing here drew on PBMCs, taken on the day of the first yellow fever vaccination. This receptor was taken from a man between 18 and 29 years old who received the YFV17D yellow fever vaccine. The chain joins TRBV12-3 or TRBV12-4 to TRBJ2-5; 8 bases agree with TRBD1. CDR3 sequence: CASSRARSTGAGETQYF. The CDR3 DNA reads TGTGCCAGCAGCCGAGCCCGGTCGACAGGGGCGGGAGAGACCCAGTACTTC.